This TCR beta chain was identified in a study of T cell repertoires in cytomegalovirus infection. TCRdb re-derived calls from the reads in MiXCR, one entry per CDR3 protein. The repertoire holds around 280,000 distinct CDR3 sequences, with roughly 13% as singletons. General study findings and limits: The study found HLA-C-restricted CMV-specific TCR beta clonotypes dominating the ex vivo response. CMV carriers having the relevant HLA were flagged by cumulative public TCR beta family frequency.

Of note for this clonotype: Antigen unknown.

V shed 4 bases and J shed 2 bases, with 21 bases lying between them. Per germline, CDR1 LGHNA and CDR2 YNFKEQ. CDR3 length: 18 amino acids. The sample was PBMCs. This clonotype originated in a human donor in good health (CMV status not recorded). Some clones in this sample may be carry-over from other donors' samples. The rearrangement joins TRBV4-2 to TRBJ1-3; possibly TRBD1 for D (5 bases). The CDR3 protein is CASSLGPILEGAGNTIYF. The CDR3 bases are TGTGCCAGCAGCCTGGGGCCCATCCTAGAGGGTGCTGGAAACACCATATATTTT.